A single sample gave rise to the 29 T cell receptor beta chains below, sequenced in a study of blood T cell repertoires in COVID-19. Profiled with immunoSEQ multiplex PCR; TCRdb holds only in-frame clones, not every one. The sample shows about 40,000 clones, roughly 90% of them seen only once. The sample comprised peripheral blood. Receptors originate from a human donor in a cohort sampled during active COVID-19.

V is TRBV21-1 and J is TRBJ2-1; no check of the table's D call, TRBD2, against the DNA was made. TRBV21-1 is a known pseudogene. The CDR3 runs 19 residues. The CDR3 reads CASSKEKGGGYSSYNEQFF. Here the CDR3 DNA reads TGTGCCAGCAGCAAAGAGAAAGGAGGAGGGTATAGCTCCTACAATGAGCAGTTCTTC.

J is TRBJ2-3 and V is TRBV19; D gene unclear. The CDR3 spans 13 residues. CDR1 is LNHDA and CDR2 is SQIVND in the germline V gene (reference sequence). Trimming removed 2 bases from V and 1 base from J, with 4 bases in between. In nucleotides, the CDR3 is TGTGCCAGTAGTATAATAGGCACAGATACGCAGTATTTT. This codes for CASSIIGTDTQYF.

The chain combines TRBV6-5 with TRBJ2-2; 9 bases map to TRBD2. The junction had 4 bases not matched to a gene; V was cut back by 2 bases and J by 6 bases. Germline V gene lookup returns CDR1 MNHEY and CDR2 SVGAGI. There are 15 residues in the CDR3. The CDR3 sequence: CASSYGGGGAGELFF. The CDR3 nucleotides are TGTGCCAGCAGTTACGGCGGGGGGGGTGCCGGGGAGCTGTTTTTT.

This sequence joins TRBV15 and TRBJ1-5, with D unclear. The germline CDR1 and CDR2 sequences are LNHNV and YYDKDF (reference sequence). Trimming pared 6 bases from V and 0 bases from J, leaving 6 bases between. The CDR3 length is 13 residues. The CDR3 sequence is CATSSYSNQPQHF. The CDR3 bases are TGTGCCACCAGTTCCTATAGCAATCAGCCCCAGCATTTT.

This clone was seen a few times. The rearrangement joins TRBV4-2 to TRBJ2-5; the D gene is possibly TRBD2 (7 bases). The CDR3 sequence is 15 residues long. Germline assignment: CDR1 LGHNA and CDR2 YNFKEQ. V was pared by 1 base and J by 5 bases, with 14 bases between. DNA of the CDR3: TGTGCCAGCAGCCAAGGTGGGGGGGCCGGGGAGACCCAGTACTTC. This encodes CASSQGGGAGETQYF.

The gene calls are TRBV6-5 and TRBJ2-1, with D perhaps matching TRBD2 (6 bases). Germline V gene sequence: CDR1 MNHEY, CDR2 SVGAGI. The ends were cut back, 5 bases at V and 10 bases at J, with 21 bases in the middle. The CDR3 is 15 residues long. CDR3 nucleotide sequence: TGTGCCAGCAGTACTCCTTCAAGTCTAGCGTACGAGCAGTTCTTC. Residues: CASSTPSSLAYEQFF.

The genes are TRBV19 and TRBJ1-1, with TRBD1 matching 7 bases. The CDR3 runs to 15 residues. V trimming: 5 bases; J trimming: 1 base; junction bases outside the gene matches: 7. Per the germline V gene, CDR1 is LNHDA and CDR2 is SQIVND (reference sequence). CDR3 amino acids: CASSPVDRKNTEAFF. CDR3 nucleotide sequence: TGTGCCAGTAGTCCGGTGGACAGGAAGAACACTGAAGCTTTCTTT.

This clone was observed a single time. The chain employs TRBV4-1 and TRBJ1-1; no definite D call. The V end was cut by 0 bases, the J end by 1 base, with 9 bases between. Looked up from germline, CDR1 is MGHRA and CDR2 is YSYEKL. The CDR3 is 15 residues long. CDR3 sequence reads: CASSQDARTNTEAFF. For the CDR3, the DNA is TGCGCCAGCAGCCAAGATGCCAGAACGAACACTGAAGCTTTCTTT.

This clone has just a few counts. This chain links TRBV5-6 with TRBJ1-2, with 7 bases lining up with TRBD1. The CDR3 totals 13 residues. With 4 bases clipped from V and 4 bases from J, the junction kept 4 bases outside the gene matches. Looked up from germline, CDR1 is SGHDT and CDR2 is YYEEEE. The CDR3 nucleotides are TGTGCCAGCAGCACCGGGACAGCCTATGGCTACACCTTC. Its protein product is CASSTGTAYGYTF.

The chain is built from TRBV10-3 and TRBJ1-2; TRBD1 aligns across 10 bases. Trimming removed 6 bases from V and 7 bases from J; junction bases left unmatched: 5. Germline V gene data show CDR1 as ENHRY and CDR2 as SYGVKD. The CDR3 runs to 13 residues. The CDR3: CAIRRDRGLGYTF. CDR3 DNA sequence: TGTGCCATCAGAAGAGACAGGGGGCTTGGCTACACCTTC.

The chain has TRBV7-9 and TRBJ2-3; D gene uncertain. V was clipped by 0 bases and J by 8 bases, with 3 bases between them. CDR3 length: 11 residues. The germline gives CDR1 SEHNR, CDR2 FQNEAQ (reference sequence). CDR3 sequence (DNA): TGTGCCAGCAGCTTAGCGAGTACGCAGTATTTT. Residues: CASSLASTQYF.

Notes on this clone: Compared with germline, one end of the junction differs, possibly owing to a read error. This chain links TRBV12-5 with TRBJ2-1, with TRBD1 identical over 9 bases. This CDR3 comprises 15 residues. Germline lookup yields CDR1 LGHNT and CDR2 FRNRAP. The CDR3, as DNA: TGTGCCAGTGGTTATGGGGGACAGGGATACGATGAGCAGTTCTTC. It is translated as CASGYGGQGYDEQFF.

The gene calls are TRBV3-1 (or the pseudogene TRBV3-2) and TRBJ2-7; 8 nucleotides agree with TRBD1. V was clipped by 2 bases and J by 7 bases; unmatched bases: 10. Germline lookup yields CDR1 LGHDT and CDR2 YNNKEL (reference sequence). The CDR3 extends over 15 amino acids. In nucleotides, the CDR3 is TGTGCCAGCAGCCAACTTTCGGCAGGGGGCGGTGAGCAGTACTTC. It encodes CASSQLSAGGGEQYF.

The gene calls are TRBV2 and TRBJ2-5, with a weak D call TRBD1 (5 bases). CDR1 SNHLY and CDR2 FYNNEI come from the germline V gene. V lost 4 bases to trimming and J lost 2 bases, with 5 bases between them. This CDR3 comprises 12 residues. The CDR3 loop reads CASSGQQETQYF. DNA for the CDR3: TGTGCCAGCAGTGGACAGCAAGAGACCCAGTACTTC. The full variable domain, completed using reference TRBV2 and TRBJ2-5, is EPEVTQTPSHQVTQMGQEVILRCVPISNHLYFYWYRQILGQKVEFLVSFYNNEISEKSEIFDDQFSVERPDGSNFTLKIRSTKLEDSAMYFCASSGQQETQYFGPGTRLLVL.

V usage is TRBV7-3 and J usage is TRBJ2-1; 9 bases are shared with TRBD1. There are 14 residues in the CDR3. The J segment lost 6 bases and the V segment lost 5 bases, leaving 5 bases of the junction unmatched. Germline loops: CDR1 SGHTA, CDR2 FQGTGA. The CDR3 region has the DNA TGTGCCAGCAGCCAACAGACAGGGGGCAATGAGCAGTTCTTC. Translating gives CASSQQTGGNEQFF.

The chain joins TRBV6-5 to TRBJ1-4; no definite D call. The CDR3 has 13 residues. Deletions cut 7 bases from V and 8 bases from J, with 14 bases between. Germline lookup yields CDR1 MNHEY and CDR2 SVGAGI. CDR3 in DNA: TGTGCCAGCACCCTTCCGGGGAGCGAAAAACTGTTTTTT. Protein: CASTLPGSEKLFF.

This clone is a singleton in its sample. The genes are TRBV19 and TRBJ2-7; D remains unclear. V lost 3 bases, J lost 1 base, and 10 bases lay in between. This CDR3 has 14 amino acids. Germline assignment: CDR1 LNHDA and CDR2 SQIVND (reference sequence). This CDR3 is CASSMPGESYEQYF. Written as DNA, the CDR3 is TGTGCCAGTAGTATGCCAGGCGAATCCTACGAGCAGTACTTC.

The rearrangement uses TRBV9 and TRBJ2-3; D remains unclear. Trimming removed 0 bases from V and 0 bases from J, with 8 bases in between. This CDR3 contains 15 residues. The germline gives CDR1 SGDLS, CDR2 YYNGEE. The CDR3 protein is CASSVASSSTDTQYF. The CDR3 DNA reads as TGTGCCAGCAGCGTAGCGTCTTCTAGCACAGATACGCAGTATTTT.

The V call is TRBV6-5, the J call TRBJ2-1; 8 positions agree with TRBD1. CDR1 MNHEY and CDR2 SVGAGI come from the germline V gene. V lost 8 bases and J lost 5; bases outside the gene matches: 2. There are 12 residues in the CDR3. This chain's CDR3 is CASRTGNNEQFF. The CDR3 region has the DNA TGTGCCAGCCGGACAGGGAACAATGAGCAGTTCTTC.

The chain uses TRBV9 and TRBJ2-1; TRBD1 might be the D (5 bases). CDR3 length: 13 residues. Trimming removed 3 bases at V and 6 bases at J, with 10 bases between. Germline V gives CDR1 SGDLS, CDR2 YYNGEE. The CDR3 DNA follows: TGTGCCAGCAGCGCGCAGGGTCCCAATGAGCAGTTCTTC. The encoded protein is CASSAQGPNEQFF.

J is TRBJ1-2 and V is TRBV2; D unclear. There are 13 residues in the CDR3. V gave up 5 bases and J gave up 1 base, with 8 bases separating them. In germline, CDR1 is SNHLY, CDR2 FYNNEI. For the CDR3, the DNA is TGTGCCAGCAGTCGGTCGGGTAACTATGGCTACACCTTC. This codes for CASSRSGNYGYTF.

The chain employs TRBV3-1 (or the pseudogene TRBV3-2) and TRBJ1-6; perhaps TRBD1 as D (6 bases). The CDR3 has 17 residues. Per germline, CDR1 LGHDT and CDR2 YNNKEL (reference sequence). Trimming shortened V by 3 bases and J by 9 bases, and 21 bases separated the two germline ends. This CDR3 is CASSHSTGYSVGSPLHF. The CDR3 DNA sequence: TGTGCCAGCAGCCATTCCACAGGGTATAGTGTTGGTTCACCCCTCCACTTT.

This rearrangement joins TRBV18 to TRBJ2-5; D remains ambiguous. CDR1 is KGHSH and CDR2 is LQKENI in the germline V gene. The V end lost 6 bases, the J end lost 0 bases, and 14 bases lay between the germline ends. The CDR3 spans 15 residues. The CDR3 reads CASSPVGSYQETQYF. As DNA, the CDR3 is TGTGCCAGCTCCCCTGTCGGGTCGTACCAAGAGACCCAGTACTTC.

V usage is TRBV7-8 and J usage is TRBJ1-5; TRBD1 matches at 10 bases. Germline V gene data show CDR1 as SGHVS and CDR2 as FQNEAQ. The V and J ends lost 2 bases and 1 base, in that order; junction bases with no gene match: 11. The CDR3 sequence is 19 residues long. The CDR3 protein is CASSLIGTGAGVSNQPQHF. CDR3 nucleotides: TGTGCCAGCAGCTTAATAGGGACAGGGGCAGGGGTGAGCAATCAGCCCCAGCATTTT.

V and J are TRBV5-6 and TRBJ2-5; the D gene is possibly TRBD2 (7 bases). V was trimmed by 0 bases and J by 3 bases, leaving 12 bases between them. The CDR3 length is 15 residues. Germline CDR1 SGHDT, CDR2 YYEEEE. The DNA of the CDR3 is TGTGCCAGCAGCTTGGCGAGGGGGGGCGAAGAGACCCAGTACTTC. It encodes CASSLARGGEETQYF.

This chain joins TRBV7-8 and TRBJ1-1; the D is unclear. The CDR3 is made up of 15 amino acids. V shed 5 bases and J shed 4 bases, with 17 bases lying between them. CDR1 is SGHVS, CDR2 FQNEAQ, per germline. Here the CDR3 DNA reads TGTGCCAGCAGCCCGGTCCTCCCGGGGATCACTGAAGCTTTCTTT. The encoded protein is CASSPVLPGITEAFF. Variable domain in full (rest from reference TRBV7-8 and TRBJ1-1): GAGVSQSPRYKVAKRGQDVALRCDPISGHVSLFWYQQALGQGPEFLTYFQNEAQLDKSGLPSDRFFAERPEGSVSTLKIQRTQQEDSAVYLCASSPVLPGITEAFFGQGTRLTVV.

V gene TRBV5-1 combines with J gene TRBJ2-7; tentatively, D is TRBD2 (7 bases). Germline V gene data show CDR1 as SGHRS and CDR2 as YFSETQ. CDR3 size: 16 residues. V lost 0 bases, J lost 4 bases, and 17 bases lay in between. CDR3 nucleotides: TGCGCCAGCAGCTTGGCGGTGGGAGGGGGGAGTTACGAGCAGTACTTC. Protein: CASSLAVGGGSYEQYF.

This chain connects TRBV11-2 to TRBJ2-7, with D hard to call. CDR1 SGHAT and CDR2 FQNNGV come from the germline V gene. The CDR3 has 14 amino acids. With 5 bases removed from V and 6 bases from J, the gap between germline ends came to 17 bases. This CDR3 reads CASSPQVAQGEQYF. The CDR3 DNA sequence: TGTGCCAGCAGCCCCCAGGTTGCGCAAGGCGAGCAGTACTTC. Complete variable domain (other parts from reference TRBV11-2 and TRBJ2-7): EAGVAQSPRYKIIEKRQSVAFWCNPISGHATLYWYQQILGQGPKLLIQFQNNGVVDDSQLPKDRFSAERLKGVDSTLKIQPAKLEDSAVYLCASSPQVAQGEQYFGPGTRLTVT.

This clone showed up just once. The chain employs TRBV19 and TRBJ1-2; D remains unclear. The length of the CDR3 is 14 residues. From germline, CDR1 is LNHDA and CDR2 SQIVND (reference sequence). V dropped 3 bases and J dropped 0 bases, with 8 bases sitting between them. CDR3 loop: CASSIGGPNYGYTF. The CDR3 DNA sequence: TGTGCCAGTAGTATTGGCGGCCCTAACTATGGCTACACCTTC.